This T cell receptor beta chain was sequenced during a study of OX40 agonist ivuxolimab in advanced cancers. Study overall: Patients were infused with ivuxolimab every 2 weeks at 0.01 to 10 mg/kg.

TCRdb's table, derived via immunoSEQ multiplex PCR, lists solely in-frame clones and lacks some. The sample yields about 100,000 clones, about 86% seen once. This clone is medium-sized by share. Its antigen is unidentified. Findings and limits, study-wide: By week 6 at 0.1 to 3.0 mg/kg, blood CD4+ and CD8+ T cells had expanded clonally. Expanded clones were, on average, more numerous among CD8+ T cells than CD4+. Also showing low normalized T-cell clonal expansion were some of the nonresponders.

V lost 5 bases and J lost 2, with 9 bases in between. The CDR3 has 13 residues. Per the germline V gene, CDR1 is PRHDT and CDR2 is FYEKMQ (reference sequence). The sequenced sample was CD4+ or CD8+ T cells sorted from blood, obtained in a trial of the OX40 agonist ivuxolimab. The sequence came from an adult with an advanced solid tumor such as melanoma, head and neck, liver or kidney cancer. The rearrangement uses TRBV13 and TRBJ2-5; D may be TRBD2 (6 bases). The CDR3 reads CASSGDWQETQYF. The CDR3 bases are TGTGCCAGCAGCGGGGACTGGCAAGAGACCCAGTACTTC.